The TCR beta chain under discussion was sequenced for a study of OX40 agonist ivuxolimab in advanced cancers. Overall study: Patients received ivuxolimab, an agonistic anti-OX40 (CD134) antibody.

Sequencing was performed with immunoSEQ multiplex PCR; in TCRdb, only in-frame clones are kept and a portion is missing. This sample has some 64,000 clones, with around 90% found just once. The CDR3 covers 14 residues. V trimming: 2 bases; J trimming: 3 bases; junction bases outside the gene matches: 2. The germline gives CDR1 MNHEY, CDR2 SVGAGI. The chain couples TRBV6-5 to TRBJ2-7; TRBD1 matches 9 bases. The sequence derives from an adult with an advanced solid tumor such as melanoma, head and neck, liver or kidney cancer. The source was CD4+ or CD8+ T cells sorted from blood, collected in a trial of the OX40 agonist ivuxolimab. The CDR3 spells CASSYGTGIYEQYF. DNA of the CDR3: TGTGCCAGCAGTTACGGGACAGGGATCTACGAGCAGTACTTC.